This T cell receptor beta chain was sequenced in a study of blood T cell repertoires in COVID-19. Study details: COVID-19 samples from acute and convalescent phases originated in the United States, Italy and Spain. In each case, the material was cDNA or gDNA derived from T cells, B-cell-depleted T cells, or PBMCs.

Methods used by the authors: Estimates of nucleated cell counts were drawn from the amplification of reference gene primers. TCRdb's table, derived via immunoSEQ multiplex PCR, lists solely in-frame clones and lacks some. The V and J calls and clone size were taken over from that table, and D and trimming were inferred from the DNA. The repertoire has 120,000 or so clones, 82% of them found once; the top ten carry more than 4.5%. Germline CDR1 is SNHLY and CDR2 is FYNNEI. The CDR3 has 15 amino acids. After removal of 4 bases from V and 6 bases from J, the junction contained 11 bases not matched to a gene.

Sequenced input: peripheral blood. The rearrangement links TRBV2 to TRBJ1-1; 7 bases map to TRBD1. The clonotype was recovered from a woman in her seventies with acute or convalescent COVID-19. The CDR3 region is CASSGSSTGMAEAFF. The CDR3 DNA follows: TGTGCCAGCAGTGGGTCCTCGACAGGGATGGCTGAAGCTTTCTTT.